This TCR beta chain was sequenced during a study of blood T cell repertoires in COVID-19. Study background: Sources were T cells, B-cell-depleted T cells, or PBMCs; the material itself was cDNA or gDNA.

Per the study methods: From reference gene primer amplification, estimates of nucleated cell counts were derived. Sequenced by immunoSEQ multiplex PCR; TCRdb stores in-frame clones only, minus some. D and trimming come from the DNA, and the V and J calls and clone size come from that table. Of 110,000 or so clones in the sample, about three quarters are singletons; the top ten hold about 4.7%. V lost 3 bases and J lost 0; bases outside the gene matches: 4. The germline gives CDR1 MNHEY, CDR2 SMNVEV (reference sequence). The CDR3 consists of 15 residues. This clonotype was sampled from a human donor in a cohort sampled during active or convalescent COVID-19. The sequenced material came from peripheral blood. The chain joins TRBV27 to TRBJ1-1; 7 nucleotides match TRBD1. CDR3 in amino acids: CASSFRGGLNTEAFF. CDR3 coding DNA: TGTGCCAGCAGTTTCCGAGGGGGCTTGAACACTGAAGCTTTCTTT.